This TCR beta chain was captured by sequencing in a study of regulatory T cells in long-lasting Graves disease. Study-level results: The researchers studied only peripheral blood, not thyroid tissue. Favored usage of TRBV28, TRBJ1-2 and TRBJ2-5 was recorded in persistent disease.

Of note for this clonotype: Its antigen remains unidentified.

Arm-PCR of CDR3 regions and iRepertoire HTBI primers were used to build TCR beta libraries. Per the study methods: Across all samples, approximately 64 TRBV segments and roughly 14 TRBJ segments were identified. From the multiplex PCR reads, TCRdb called clonotypes with MiXCR, one entry per CDR3 protein. It is TCRdb's table, rather than the study itself, that gives the V and J calls and clone size. The top ten hold around 42% of the sample, which has more than 650,000 distinct CDR3 sequences, around 32% seen once. Time point meaning: persistent/refractory GD, antithyroid drugs over 5 years with positive TRAb. Isolated PBMC RNA provided the starting material for the TCR library. Germline-derived CDR1 and CDR2 are MNHEY and SMNVEV (reference sequence). This CDR3 is 15 amino acids long. V dropped 5 bases and J dropped 1; count of bases not matched to a gene: 5.

This receptor was obtained from a female donor with Graves disease. Here the sequenced sample was peripheral blood mononuclear cells (PBMCs), taken when the disease was refractory, from a patient treated with antithyroid drugs. The chain employs TRBV27 and TRBJ2-1, with 7 bases matching TRBD1. CDR3 loop: CASSPRQGSYNEQFF. Here the CDR3 DNA reads TGTGCCAGCAGTCCTCGACAGGGATCCTACAATGAGCAGTTCTTC.